The rows below give T cell receptor beta chains drawn from one sample of a study of blood T cells in healthy people across ages. TCRdb re-called the 5' RACE reads with MiXCR, one entry per CDR3 protein. The repertoire holds 1.5 million or so distinct CDR3 sequences, with approximately 42% as singletons. Sequencing was performed on blood. The receptors were sampled from a woman aged 18-29 years in good health. CDR3s leave out the opening cysteine and the closing phenylalanine or tryptophan. Each record gives: V gene, J gene, CDR3 length, CDR3 protein.

TRBV4-3	TRBJ2-1	14	ASSQSRLAGGYEQF
TRBV15	TRBJ1-1	11	ATSRGYDREAF
TRBV7-2	TRBJ2-1	13	ASSLGGPTHNEQF
TRBV4-1	TRBJ2-7	14	ASSLRTSGSSYEQY
TRBV5-1	TRBJ1-1	12	ASCSTGMNTEAF
TRBV19	TRBJ2-7	14	ASSIGTSGSYYEQY
TRBV9	TRBJ2-1	13	ASSVAGATYNEQF
TRBV20-1	TRBJ2-3	14	SAGYRGRTSTDTQY
TRBV29-1	TRBJ2-3	14	SAALSGGGQENTQY
TRBV7-6	TRBJ1-2	13	ASSSWGRGINGYT
TRBV4-3	TRBJ2-1	14	ASSQVGGITYNEQF
TRBV12-1	NA	14	ASSFEAGGNYNEQY
TRBV5-1	TRBJ2-7	11	ASSAAPYNEQY
TRBV10-3	TRBJ2-1	12	AISESSGGNEQF
TRBV6-1	TRBJ1-5	12	ASSEWGGNQPQH
TRBV4-3	TRBJ2-1	13	ASSQLIGSYNEQF
TRBV20-1	TRBJ1-4	10	SARASDEKLF
TRBV14	TRBJ2-1	13	ASSQVGDRVNEQF
TRBV30	TRBJ1-2	11	AWSPGSNYGYT
TRBV7-2	TRBJ1-2	12	ASSLDRNNYGYT
TRBV12-3/TRBV12-4	TRBJ2-7	12	ASSTGLGTYEQY
TRBV7-3	TRBJ2-5	15	ASSLETGYLTVETQY
TRBV12-3/TRBV12-4	TRBJ1-5	12	ASSLTGVIQPQH
TRBV4-1	TRBJ1-2	11	ASTPELVGGYT
TRBV3-1	TRBJ2-1	14	ASSQRVAAGYNEQF
TRBV7-9	TRBJ1-6	12	ASSPIGNNSPLH
TRBV6-6	TRBJ1-2	10	ASSYGGAGYT
TRBV14	TRBJ1-2	11	ASSLGQLAGYT
TRBV4-3	TRBJ2-3	15	ASSQDGLAGDTDTQY
TRBV10-3	TRBJ1-1	11	AISDQGGTEAF